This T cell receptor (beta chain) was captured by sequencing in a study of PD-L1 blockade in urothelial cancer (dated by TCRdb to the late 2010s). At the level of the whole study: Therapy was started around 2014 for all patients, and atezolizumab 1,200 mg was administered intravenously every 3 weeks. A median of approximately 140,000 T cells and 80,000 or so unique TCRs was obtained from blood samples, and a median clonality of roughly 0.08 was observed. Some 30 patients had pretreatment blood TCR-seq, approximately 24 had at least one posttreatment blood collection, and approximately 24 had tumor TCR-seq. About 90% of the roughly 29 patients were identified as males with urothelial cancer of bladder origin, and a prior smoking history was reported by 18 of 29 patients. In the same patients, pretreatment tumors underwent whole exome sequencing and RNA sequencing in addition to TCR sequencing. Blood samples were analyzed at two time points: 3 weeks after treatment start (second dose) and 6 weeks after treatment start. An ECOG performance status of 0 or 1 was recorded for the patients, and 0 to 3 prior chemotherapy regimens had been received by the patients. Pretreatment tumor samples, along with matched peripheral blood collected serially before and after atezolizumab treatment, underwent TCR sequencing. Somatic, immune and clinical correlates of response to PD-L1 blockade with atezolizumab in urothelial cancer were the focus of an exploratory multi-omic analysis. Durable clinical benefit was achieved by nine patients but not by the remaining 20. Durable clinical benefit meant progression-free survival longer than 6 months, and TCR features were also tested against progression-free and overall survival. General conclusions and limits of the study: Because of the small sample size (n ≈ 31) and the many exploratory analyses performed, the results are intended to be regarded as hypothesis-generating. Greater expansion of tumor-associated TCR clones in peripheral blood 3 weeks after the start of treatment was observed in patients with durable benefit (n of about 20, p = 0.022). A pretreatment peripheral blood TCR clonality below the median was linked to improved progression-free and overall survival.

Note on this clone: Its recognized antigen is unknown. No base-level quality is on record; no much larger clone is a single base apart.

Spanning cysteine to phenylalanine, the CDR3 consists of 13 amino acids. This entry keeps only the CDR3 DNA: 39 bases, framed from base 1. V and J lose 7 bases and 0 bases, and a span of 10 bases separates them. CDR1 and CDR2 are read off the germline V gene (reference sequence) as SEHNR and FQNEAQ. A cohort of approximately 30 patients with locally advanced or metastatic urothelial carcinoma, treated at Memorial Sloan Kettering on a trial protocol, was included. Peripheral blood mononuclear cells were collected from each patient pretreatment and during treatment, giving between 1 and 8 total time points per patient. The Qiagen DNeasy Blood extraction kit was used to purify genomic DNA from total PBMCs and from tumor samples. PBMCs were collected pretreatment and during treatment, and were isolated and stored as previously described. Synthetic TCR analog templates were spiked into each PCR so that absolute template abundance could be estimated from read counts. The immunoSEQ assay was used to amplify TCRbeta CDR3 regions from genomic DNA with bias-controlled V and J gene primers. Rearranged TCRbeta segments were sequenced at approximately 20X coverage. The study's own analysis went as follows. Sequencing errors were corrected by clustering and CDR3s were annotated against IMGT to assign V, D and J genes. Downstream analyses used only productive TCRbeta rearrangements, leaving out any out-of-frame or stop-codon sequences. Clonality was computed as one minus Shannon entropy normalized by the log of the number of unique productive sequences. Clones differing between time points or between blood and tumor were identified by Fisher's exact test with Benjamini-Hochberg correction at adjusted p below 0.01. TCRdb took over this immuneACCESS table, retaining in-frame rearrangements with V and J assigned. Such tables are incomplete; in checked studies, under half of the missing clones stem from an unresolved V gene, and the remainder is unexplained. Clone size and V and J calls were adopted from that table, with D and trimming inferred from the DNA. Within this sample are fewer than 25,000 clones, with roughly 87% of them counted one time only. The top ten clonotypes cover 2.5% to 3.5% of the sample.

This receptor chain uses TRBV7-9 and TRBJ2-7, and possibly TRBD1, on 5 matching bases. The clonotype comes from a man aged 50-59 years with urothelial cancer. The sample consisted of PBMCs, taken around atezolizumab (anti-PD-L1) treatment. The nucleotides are TGTGCCAGCACCCAGGACATCTCCTACGAGCAGTACTTC. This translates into CASTQDISYEQYF.